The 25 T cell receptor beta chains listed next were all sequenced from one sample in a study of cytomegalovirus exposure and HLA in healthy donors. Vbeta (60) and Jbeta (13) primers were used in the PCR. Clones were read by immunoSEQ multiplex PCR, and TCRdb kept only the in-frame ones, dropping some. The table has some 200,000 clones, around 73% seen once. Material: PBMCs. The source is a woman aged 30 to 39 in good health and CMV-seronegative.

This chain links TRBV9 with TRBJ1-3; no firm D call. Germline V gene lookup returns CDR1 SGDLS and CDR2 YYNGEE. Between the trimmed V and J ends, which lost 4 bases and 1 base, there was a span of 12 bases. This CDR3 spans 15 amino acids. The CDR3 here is CASSSRSQSGNTIYF. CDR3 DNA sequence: TGTGCCAGCAGCTCACGATCACAGTCTGGAAACACCATATATTTT.

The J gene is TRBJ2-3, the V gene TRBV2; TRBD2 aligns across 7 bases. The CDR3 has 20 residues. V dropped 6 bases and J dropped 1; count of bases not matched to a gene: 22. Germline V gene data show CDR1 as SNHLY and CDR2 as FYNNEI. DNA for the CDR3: TGTGCCAGCAGGCACCCTCTTATAGGCCTAGCGGCTTTTGGCACAGATACGCAGTATTTT. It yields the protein CASRHPLIGLAAFGTDTQYF.

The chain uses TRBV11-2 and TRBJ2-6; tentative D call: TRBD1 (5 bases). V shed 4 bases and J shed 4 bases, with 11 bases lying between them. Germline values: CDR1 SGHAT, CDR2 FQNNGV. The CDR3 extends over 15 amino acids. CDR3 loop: CASSSGRAGANVLTF. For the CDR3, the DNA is TGTGCCAGCAGCTCTGGCAGGGCCGGGGCCAACGTCCTGACTTTC.

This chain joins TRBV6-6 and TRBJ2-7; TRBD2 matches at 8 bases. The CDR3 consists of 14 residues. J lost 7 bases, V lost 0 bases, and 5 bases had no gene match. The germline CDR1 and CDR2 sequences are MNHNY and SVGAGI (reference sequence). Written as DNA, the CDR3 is TGTGCCAGCAGTTACTCGACGCTAGCGGGTGAGCAGTACTTC. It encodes CASSYSTLAGEQYF.

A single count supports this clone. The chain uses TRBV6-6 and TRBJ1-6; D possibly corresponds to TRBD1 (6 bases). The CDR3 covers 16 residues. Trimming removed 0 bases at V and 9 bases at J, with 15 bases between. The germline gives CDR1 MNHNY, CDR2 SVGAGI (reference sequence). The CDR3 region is CASSYSGPGVFSPLHF. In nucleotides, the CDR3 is TGTGCCAGCAGTTACTCTGGCCCAGGGGTATTTTCACCCCTCCACTTT.

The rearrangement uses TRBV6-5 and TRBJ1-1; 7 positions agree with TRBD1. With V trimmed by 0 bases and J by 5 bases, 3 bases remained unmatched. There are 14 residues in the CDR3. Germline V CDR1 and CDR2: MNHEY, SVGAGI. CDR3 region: CASSYSGGLTEAFF. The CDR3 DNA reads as TGTGCCAGCAGTTACTCAGGGGGCTTAACTGAAGCTTTCTTT.

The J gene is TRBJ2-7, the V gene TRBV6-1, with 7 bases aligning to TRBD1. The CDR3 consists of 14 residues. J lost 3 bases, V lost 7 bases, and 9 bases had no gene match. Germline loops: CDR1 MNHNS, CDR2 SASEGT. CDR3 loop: CASKYGTELYEQYF. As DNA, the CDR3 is TGTGCCAGCAAATACGGGACAGAGCTCTACGAGCAGTACTTC.

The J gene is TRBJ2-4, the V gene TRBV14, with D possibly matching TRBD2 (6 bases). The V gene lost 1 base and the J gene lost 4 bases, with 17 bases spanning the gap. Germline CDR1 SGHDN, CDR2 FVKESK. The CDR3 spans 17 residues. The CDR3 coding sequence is TGTGCCAGCAGCCAAGCCGGTTCCGGGACTTCAAAAAACATTCAGTACTTC. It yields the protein CASSQAGSGTSKNIQYF. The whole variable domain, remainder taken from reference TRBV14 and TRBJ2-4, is EAGVTQFPSHSVIEKGQTVTLRCDPISGHDNLYWYRRVMGKEIKFLLHFVKESKQDESGMPNNRFLAERTGGTYSTLKVQPAELEDSGVYFCASSQAGSGTSKNIQYFGAGTRLSVL.

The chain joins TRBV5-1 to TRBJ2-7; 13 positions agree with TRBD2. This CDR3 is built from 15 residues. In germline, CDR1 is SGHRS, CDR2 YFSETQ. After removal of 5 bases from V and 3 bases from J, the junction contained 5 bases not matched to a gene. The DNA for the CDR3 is TGCGCCAGCAGACGGTGGACTAGCGGGAGCTACGAGCAGTACTTC. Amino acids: CASRRWTSGSYEQYF.

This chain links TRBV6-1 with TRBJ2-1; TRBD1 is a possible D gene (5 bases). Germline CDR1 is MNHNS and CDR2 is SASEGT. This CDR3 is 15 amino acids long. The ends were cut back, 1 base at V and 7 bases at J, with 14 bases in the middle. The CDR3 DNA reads TGTGCCAGCAGTGAAGTCGGACCCTCAGGGAATGAGCAGTTCTTC. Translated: CASSEVGPSGNEQFF.

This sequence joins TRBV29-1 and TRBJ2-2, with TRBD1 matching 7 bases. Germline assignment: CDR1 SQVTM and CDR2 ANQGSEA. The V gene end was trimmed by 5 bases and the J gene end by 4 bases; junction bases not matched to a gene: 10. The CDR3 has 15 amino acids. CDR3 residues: CSVITRGQFTGELFF. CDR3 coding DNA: TGCAGCGTTATTACCCGGGGACAGTTCACCGGGGAGCTGTTTTTT.

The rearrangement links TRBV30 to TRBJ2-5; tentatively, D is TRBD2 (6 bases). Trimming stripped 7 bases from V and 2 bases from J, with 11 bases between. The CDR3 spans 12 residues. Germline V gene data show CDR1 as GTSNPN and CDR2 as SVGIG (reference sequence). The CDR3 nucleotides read TGTGCCTTGCGCGGGGTACAAGAGACCCAGTACTTC. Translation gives CALRGVQETQYF.

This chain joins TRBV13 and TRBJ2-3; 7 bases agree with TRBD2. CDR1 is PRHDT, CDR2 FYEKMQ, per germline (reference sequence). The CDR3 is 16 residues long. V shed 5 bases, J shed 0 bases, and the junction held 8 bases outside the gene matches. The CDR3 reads CASSHTGAGSTDTQYF. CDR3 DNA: TGTGCCAGCAGCCACACGGGAGCGGGGAGCACAGATACGCAGTATTTT.

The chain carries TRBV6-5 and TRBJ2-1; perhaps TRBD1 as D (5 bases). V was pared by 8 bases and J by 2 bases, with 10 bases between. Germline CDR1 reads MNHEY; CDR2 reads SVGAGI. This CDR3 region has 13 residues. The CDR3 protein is CASDKGTYNEQFF. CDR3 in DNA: TGTGCCAGCGATAAGGGGACCTACAATGAGCAGTTCTTC.

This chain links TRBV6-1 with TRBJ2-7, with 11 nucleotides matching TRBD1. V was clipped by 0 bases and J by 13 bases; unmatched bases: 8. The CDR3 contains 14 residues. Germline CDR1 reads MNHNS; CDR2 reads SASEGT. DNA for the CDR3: TGTGCCAGCAGTGAAGCAATTCCGGGACAGGGGGTCTACTTC. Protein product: CASSEAIPGQGVYF.

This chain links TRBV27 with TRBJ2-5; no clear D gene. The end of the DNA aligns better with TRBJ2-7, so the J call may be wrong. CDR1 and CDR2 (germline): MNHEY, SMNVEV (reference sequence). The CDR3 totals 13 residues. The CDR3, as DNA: TGTGCCAGCAGTCTCGCGAGAACCTACGAGCAGTACTTC. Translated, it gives CASSLARTYEQYF.

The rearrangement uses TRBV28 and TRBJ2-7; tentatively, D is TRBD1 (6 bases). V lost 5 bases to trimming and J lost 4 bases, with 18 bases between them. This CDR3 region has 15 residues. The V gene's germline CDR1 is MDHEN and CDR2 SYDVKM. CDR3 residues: CASSRFKDSKYEQYF. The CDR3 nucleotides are TGTGCCAGCAGTAGATTTAAGGACAGCAAGTACGAGCAGTACTTC. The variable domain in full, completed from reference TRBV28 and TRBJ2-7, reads DVKVTQSSRYLVKRTGEKVFLECVQDMDHENMFWYRQDPGLGLRLIYFSYDVKMKEKGDIPEGYSVSREKKERFSLILESASTNQTSMYLCASSRFKDSKYEQYFGPGTRLTVT.

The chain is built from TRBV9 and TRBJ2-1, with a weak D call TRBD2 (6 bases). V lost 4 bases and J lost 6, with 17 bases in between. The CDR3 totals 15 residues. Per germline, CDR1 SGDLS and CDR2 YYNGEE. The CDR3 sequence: CASSPQRLGPNEQFF. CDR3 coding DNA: TGTGCCAGCAGCCCCCAGCGACTAGGACCCAATGAGCAGTTCTTC.

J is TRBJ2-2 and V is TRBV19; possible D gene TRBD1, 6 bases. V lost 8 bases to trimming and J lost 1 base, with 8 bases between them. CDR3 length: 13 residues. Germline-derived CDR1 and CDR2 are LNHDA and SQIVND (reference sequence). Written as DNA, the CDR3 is TGTGCCAGTGGACAGCTGAACACCGGGGAGCTGTTTTTT. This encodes CASGQLNTGELFF.

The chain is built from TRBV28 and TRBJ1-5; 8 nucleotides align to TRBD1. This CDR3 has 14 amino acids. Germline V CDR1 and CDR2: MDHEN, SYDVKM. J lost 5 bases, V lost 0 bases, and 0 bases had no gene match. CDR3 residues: CASSLWTGDQPQHF. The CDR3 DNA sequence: TGTGCCAGCAGTTTATGGACAGGGGATCAGCCCCAGCATTTT.

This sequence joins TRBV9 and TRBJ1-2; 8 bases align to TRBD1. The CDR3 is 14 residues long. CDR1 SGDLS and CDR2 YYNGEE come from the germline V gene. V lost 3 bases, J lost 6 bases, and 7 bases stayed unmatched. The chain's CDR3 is CASSASTGVNGYTF. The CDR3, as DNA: TGTGCCAGCAGCGCCTCGACAGGGGTGAATGGCTACACCTTC.

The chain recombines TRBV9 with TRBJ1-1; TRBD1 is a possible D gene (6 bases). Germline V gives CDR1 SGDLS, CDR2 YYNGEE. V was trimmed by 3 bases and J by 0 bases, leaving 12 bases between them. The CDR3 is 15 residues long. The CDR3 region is CASSATGNMNTEAFF. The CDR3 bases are TGTGCCAGCAGCGCCACAGGGAACATGAACACTGAAGCTTTCTTT.

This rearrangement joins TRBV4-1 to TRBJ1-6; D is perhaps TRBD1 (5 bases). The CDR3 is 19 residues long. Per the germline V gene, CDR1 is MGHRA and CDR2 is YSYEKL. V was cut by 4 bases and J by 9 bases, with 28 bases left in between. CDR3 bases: TGCGCCAGCAGCCTAAAGTCGACTACCCCCGGGGGAATCGGTTCACCCCTCCACTTT. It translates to CASSLKSTTPGGIGSPLHF.

CDR3 sequence: CASSGQGASYEQYF. CDR3 DNA sequence: TGTGCCAGCTCTGGACAGGGGGCTTCTTACGAGCAGTACTTC. The gene calls are TRBV27 and TRBJ2-7; 11 positions match TRBD1. V gave up 8 bases and J gave up 4 bases; unmatched junction bases: 7. Germline loops: CDR1 MNHEY, CDR2 SMNVEV (reference sequence). This CDR3 spans 14 amino acids.

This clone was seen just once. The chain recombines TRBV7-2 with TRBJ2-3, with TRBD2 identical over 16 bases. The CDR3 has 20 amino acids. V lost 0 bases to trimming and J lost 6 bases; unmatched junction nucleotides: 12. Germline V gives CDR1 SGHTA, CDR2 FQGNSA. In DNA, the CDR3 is TGTGCCAGCAGCTTAGCGGGACTAGCGGGAGGGGCAGGGGGGGTGGATACGCAGTATTTT. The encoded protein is CASSLAGLAGGAGGVDTQYF.